Each of the 22 T cell receptor beta chains below was sequenced from the same sample in a study of blood T cell repertoires in COVID-19. Only in-frame clones appear in the TCRdb table, and some are missing; sequencing was by immunoSEQ multiplex PCR. Of tens of thousands of clones in the sample, 75% to 85% were seen once. Sequences were obtained from peripheral blood. Source of these receptors: a woman aged 70-85 years with acute or convalescent COVID-19.

The rearrangement joins TRBV7-2 to TRBJ2-3, with D possibly matching TRBD2 (6 bases). This CDR3 has 17 residues. V lost 7 bases, J lost 0 bases, and 20 bases lay in between. Germline V gene sequence: CDR1 SGHTA, CDR2 FQGNSA. The CDR3 DNA reads as TGTGCCAGCACCCTTTTAGGCGGGGCGGTAAGCACAGATACGCAGTATTTT. This sequence encodes CASTLLGGAVSTDTQYF.

This clone was seen only once. V gene TRBV11-2 combines with J gene TRBJ2-5; weak D call: TRBD2 (6 bases). Deletions cut 8 bases from V and 0 bases from J, with 13 bases between. CDR1 is SGHAT, CDR2 FQNNGV, per germline. This CDR3 is built from 14 residues. This CDR3 reads CASSPGLDQETQYF. CDR3 coding DNA: TGTGCCAGCTCGCCGGGACTGGACCAAGAGACCCAGTACTTC.

This sequence joins TRBV3-1 (or the pseudogene TRBV3-2) and TRBJ2-7; TRBD2 matches at 11 bases. The CDR3 is 18 amino acids. The junction had 9 bases not matched to a gene; V was cut back by 1 base and J by 1 base. The germline V gene has CDR1 LGHDT and CDR2 YNNKEL (reference sequence). The CDR3 bases are TGTGCCAGCAGCCAAGTCTTCCCCGGGACTAGCGGTTCCTACGAGCAGTACTTC. Translating it yields CASSQVFPGTSGSYEQYF.

This chain uses TRBV5-8 with TRBJ2-2, with 8 bases identical to TRBD1. CDR3 size: 15 residues. Trimming at V came to 2 bases and at J to 5 bases, leaving 5 bases not matched to a gene. The germline V gene encodes CDR1 SGHTS and CDR2 YDEGEE. CDR3 in amino acids: CASSFGTGGTGELFF. The CDR3 DNA follows: TGTGCCAGCAGCTTTGGGACAGGAGGGACCGGGGAGCTGTTTTTT.

The gene calls are TRBV6-5 and TRBJ1-2; no reliable D call. V lost 0 bases, J lost 5 bases, and 7 bases lay in between. The V gene's germline CDR1 is MNHEY and CDR2 SVGAGI. This CDR3 spans 13 amino acids. This CDR3 reads CASSYSSRYGYTF. CDR3 nucleotide sequence: TGTGCCAGCAGTTACTCGAGCCGGTATGGCTACACCTTC.

This clone came up a few times. The chain couples TRBV5-6 to TRBJ1-5; tentatively, D is TRBD1 (6 bases). The CDR3 sequence is 15 residues long. Germline V CDR1 and CDR2: SGHDT, YYEEEE. V shed 2 bases and J shed 7 bases, with 16 bases lying between them. CDR3 residues: CASSFGIGGQQPQHF. Written as DNA, the CDR3 is TGTGCCAGCAGCTTCGGCATCGGGGGGCAACAGCCCCAGCATTTT.

This clone has a handful of counts. V usage is TRBV6-5 and J usage is TRBJ1-1; a weak D match, TRBD1 (5 bases). The CDR3 consists of 13 residues. Per the germline V gene, CDR1 is MNHEY and CDR2 is SVGAGI. Trimming took off 6 bases at V and 5 bases at J, with 13 bases between the two ends. CDR3: CASRQMGGTEAFF. The CDR3 DNA follows: TGTGCCAGCAGACAAATGGGGGGTACTGAAGCTTTCTTT.

In this sample, this clone turned up a few times. The chain links TRBV29-1 to TRBJ1-2; 9 bases are a match to TRBD1. Losses at the gene ends were 7 bases for V and 4 bases for J; bases not matched to a gene: 7. In germline, CDR1 is SQVTM, CDR2 ANQGSEA. The CDR3 covers 13 residues. The DNA of the CDR3 is TGCAGCGCGACGCCACAGGGGGCCTATGGCTACACCTTC. Protein: CSATPQGAYGYTF.

The rearrangement joins TRBV6-5 to TRBJ1-2, with a weak D call TRBD1 (5 bases). From germline, CDR1 is MNHEY and CDR2 SVGAGI. Deletions cut 4 bases from V and 4 bases from J, with 10 bases between. The CDR3 is made up of 13 amino acids. DNA for the CDR3: TGTGCCAGCAGTTTCGGACAAGGCTATGGCTACACCTTC. Encoded protein: CASSFGQGYGYTF.

The V call is TRBV12-3 or TRBV12-4, the J call TRBJ2-7; D ambiguous. V shed 6 bases and J shed 2 bases, with 5 bases lying between them. This CDR3 has 11 amino acids. This CDR3 is CASSTAYEQYF. CDR3 bases: TGTGCCAGCAGCACTGCCTACGAGCAGTACTTC.

The chain couples TRBV6-2 or TRBV6-3 to TRBJ1-1; D is unclear. The germline gives CDR1 MNHEY, CDR2 SVGEGT. V was cut by 5 bases and J by 2 bases, with 15 bases left in between. This CDR3 contains 15 residues. This chain's CDR3 is CASSPRGFLNTEAFF. The CDR3 DNA follows: TGTGCCAGCAGTCCCCGCGGGTTCCTTAACACTGAAGCTTTCTTT.

The rearrangement joins TRBV29-1 to TRBJ2-5, with a tentative D call TRBD1 (5 bases). This CDR3 contains 16 residues. CDR1 and CDR2 (germline): SQVTM, ANQGSEA. Trimming shortened V by 0 bases and J by 0 bases, and 14 bases separated the two germline ends. For the CDR3, the DNA is TGCAGCGTTGAAGATAGGGGCACAGGTTACCAAGAGACCCAGTACTTC. Translated: CSVEDRGTGYQETQYF.

The chain is built from TRBV7-8 and TRBJ1-2, with a weak D call TRBD1 (5 bases). There are 13 residues in the CDR3. Trimming took 5 bases from V and 2 from J, leaving 9 bases between them. Germline V CDR1 and CDR2: SGHVS, FQNEAQ. The CDR3 DNA sequence: TGTGCCAGCAGCCAGACAGCCAACTATGGCTACACCTTC. Protein product: CASSQTANYGYTF.

V is TRBV27 and J is TRBJ1-6; 9 bases map to TRBD1. Germline loops: CDR1 MNHEY, CDR2 SMNVEV (reference sequence). V lost 4 bases and J lost 7; bases outside the gene matches: 11. The CDR3 sequence is 17 residues long. CDR3 DNA: TGTGCCAGCAGTTCGGAGGGGACAGGGTTGGGCAATTCACCCCTCCACTTT. It yields the protein CASSSEGTGLGNSPLHF.

The rearrangement links TRBV18 to TRBJ2-3; D gene unclear. Trimming took 4 bases from V and 0 from J, leaving 8 bases between them. There are 14 residues in the CDR3. Germline V gene lookup returns CDR1 KGHSH and CDR2 LQKENI. The CDR3 region has the DNA TGTGCCAGCTCACTCCGCACTAGCACAGATACGCAGTATTTT. It codes for CASSLRTSTDTQYF.

V is TRBV20-1 and J is TRBJ2-4, with a possible D match to TRBD1 (5 bases). V lost 3 bases to trimming and J lost 1 base, with 13 bases between them. The CDR3 consists of 15 residues. From germline, CDR1 is DFQATT and CDR2 SNEGSKA (reference sequence). The CDR3 sequence: CSASEGVGAKNIQYF. The DNA of the CDR3 is TGCAGTGCTAGTGAAGGGGTGGGGGCCAAAAACATTCAGTACTTC.

This rearrangement joins TRBV6-1 to TRBJ1-1; no clear D. This CDR3 has 13 residues. CDR1 is MNHNS, CDR2 SASEGT, per germline. The V end was cut by 2 bases, the J end by 7 bases, with 11 bases between. CDR3 protein: CASSERGRDEAFF. CDR3 in DNA: TGTGCCAGCAGTGAACGGGGTAGAGATGAAGCTTTCTTT.

V and J are TRBV7-2 and TRBJ2-1, with 14 bases fitting TRBD2. CDR1 and CDR2 from the germline V gene are SGHTA and FQGNSA. J lost 7 bases, V lost 5 bases, and 10 bases had no gene match. This CDR3 spans 17 amino acids. The CDR3 spells CASSNRLAGGRGNEQFF. Here the CDR3 DNA reads TGTGCCAGCAGCAACCGACTAGCGGGGGGGCGAGGTAATGAGCAGTTCTTC.

The chain recombines TRBV4-1 with TRBJ1-2; TRBD1 matches at 7 bases. Germline lookup yields CDR1 MGHRA and CDR2 YSYEKL. With 0 bases clipped from V and 4 bases from J, the junction kept 8 bases outside the gene matches. This CDR3 region has 16 residues. This CDR3 is CASSQEGTGAPYGYTF. CDR3 bases: TGCGCCAGCAGCCAAGAGGGAACAGGGGCTCCCTATGGCTACACCTTC.

The chain links TRBV15 to TRBJ2-7; no clear D. The V end was cut by 4 bases, the J end by 1 base, with 14 bases between. The germline gives CDR1 LNHNV, CDR2 YYDKDF (reference sequence). This CDR3 has 15 amino acids. DNA for the CDR3: TGTGCCACCAGCAAGAATGGTCCTATATCCTACGAGCAGTACTTC. Translation: CATSKNGPISYEQYF.

J is TRBJ1-2 and V is TRBV9; no firm D call. This CDR3 is 13 amino acids long. Trimming pared 6 bases from V and 5 bases from J, leaving 14 bases between. In germline, CDR1 is SGDLS, CDR2 YYNGEE. The chain's CDR3 is CASTLGGSYGYTF. In DNA form, the CDR3 reads TGTGCCAGCACCCTAGGAGGGTCTTATGGCTACACCTTC. Based on the CDR3 plus reference TRBV9 and TRBJ1-2, the full variable domain is DSGVTQTPKHLITATGQRVTLRCSPRSGDLSVYWYQQSLDQGLQFLIQYYNGEERAKGNILERFSAQQFPDLHSELNLSSLELGDSALYFCASTLGGSYGYTFGSGTRLTVV.

The DNA for the CDR3 is TGTGCCAGCAGAGTGAGGGGGTGGGACACTGAAGCTTTCTTT. Translated, it gives CASRVRGWDTEAFF. The chain combines TRBV5-4 with TRBJ1-1; perhaps TRBD1 as D (6 bases). CDR3 length: 14 amino acids. Germline-derived CDR1 and CDR2 are SGHNT and YYREEE (reference sequence). The V end lost 5 bases, the J end lost 3 bases, and 14 bases lay between the germline ends.